These 28 T cell receptor beta chains were all obtained from the same sample, sequenced in a study of coeliac disease. Here immunoSEQ multiplex PCR was the method, and the copy in TCRdb shows in-frame clones only, minus some. The sample has a few thousand clones, less than 70% seen once. Notes on the study in general: Lower clonality than controls marked TRB and TRG repertoires from active celiac intraepithelial and lamina propria samples.

These receptors have no known antigen. Sequenced input: intraepithelial lymphocytes from the gut. The receptors were sampled from a woman aged 18-29 years with active celiac disease.

J is TRBJ1-3 and V is TRBV2; D call uncertain. The V and J ends lost 4 bases and 4 bases respectively, with 11 bases between them. This CDR3 has 14 amino acids. Germline V lookup: CDR1 SNHLY, CDR2 FYNNEI. CDR3 nucleotide sequence: TGTGCCAGCAGTGTCGGGGTAGGGGGAAACACCATATATTTT. The encoded protein is CASSVGVGGNTIYF. Full variable domain (outside the CDR3, taken from reference TRBV2 and TRBJ1-3): EPEVTQTPSHQVTQMGQEVILRCVPISNHLYFYWYRQILGQKVEFLVSFYNNEISEKSEIFDDQFSVERPDGSNFTLKIRSTKLEDSAMYFCASSVGVGGNTIYFGEGSWLTVV.

The rearrangement joins TRBV7-6 to TRBJ1-1; D remains unclear. Germline lookup yields CDR1 SGHVS and CDR2 FNYEAQ. CDR3 length: 13 amino acids. Trimming stripped 5 bases from V and 1 base from J, with 8 bases between. CDR3 region: CASSPPGNTEAFF. The CDR3 nucleotides are TGTGCCAGCAGCCCGCCCGGGAACACTGAAGCTTTCTTT.

V and J are TRBV18 and TRBJ1-3, with TRBD1 matching over 8 bases. This CDR3 comprises 17 residues. The V gene's germline CDR1 is KGHSH and CDR2 LQKENI. V dropped 3 bases and J dropped 4; count of bases not matched to a gene: 11. The CDR3 DNA reads TGTGCCAGCTCACCCGGACAGGGCGGTTTCTCGGGAAACACCATATATTTT. It specifies CASSPGQGGFSGNTIYF.

The chain combines TRBV30 with TRBJ1-1; the D gene is possibly TRBD1 (5 bases). This CDR3 region has 13 residues. V was shortened by 2 bases and J by 6 bases, with 13 bases between the two germline ends. Looked up from germline, CDR1 is GTSNPN and CDR2 is SVGIG (reference sequence). The CDR3 DNA sequence: TGTGCCTGGAGTTTGGGACTAGGGGCTGAAGCTTTCTTT. Amino acids: CAWSLGLGAEAFF.

This chain joins TRBV12-5 and TRBJ2-1; 8 nucleotides match TRBD1. J lost 8 bases, V lost 6 bases, and 9 bases had no gene match. In germline, CDR1 is LGHNT, CDR2 FRNRAP. CDR3 length: 14 amino acids. CDR3 amino acids: CASGPGQGGDEQFF. In DNA, the CDR3 is TGTGCTAGTGGCCCTGGACAGGGCGGCGATGAGCAGTTCTTC.

The CDR3 reads CARGQFYEQYV. The CDR3, as DNA: TGTGCCAGGGGACAGTTCTACGAGCAGTACGTC. The chain couples TRBV6-5 to TRBJ2-7; 7 nucleotides match TRBD1. Germline V gene data show CDR1 as MNHEY and CDR2 as SVGAGI. This CDR3 contains 11 residues. After removal of 9 bases from V and 3 bases from J, the junction contained 2 bases not matched to a gene.

The DNA for the CDR3 is TGTGCCACCAGCAGAGGTTCGGGACAGGGGAGTTCACCCCTCCACTTT. It specifies CATSRGSGQGSSPLHF. The chain has TRBV15 and TRBJ1-6; TRBD1 aligns across 10 bases. V shed 1 base, J shed 9 bases, and the junction held 6 bases outside the gene matches. The germline V gene encodes CDR1 LNHNV and CDR2 YYDKDF (reference sequence). The CDR3 is made up of 16 amino acids.

For the CDR3, the DNA is TGTGCCAGCAGTTCCTCGGACGGGGATCAGCCCCAGCATTTT. Protein product: CASSSSDGDQPQHF. The J gene is TRBJ1-5, the V gene TRBV6-6; the D is unclear. V was clipped by 4 bases and J by 5 bases, with 12 bases between them. The CDR3 totals 14 residues. CDR1 and CDR2 from the germline V gene are MNHNY and SVGAGI (reference sequence).

This sequence joins TRBV5-1 and TRBJ2-5; perhaps TRBD2 as D (7 bases). Trimming left V 5 bases short and J 4 bases short, with 21 bases between. The CDR3 covers 16 residues. CDR1 is SGHRS and CDR2 is YFSETQ in the germline V gene. The CDR3 bases are TGCGCCAGCAGGTGGGGGGGCCAGGGGACTTCAGAGACCCAGTACTTC. This translates into CASRWGGQGTSETQYF.

This chain uses TRBV7-8 with TRBJ1-6; D unresolved. The CDR3 covers 12 residues. The ends were cut back, 1 base at V and 14 bases at J, with 9 bases in the middle. Per the germline V gene, CDR1 is SGHVS and CDR2 is FQNEAQ. The DNA for the CDR3 is TGTGCCAGCAGCTTAGAACAGCTGGCCCTCCACTTT. Amino acid sequence: CASSLEQLALHF.

The sample holds a few counts of this clone. The chain uses TRBV2 and TRBJ2-1; a weak D match, TRBD2 (5 bases). Trimming pared 4 bases from V and 6 bases from J, leaving 13 bases between. This CDR3 comprises 14 residues. CDR1 SNHLY and CDR2 FYNNEI come from the germline V gene. CDR3 in DNA: TGTGCCAGCAGTGGGGCCATCCGGGGCAATGAGCAGTTCTTC. It is translated as CASSGAIRGNEQFF.

The chain links TRBV27 to TRBJ1-6; weak D call: TRBD1 (5 bases). There are 16 residues in the CDR3. Trimming took 1 base from V and 4 from J, leaving 11 bases between them. Germline loops: CDR1 MNHEY, CDR2 SMNVEV (reference sequence). CDR3 amino acids: CASSLLGANYNSPLHF. The CDR3, as DNA: TGTGCCAGCAGTTTATTAGGGGCAAATTATAATTCACCCCTCCACTTT.

This clone was seen more than once but under ten times. The chain combines TRBV7-8 with TRBJ1-6; D gene uncertain. The V end was cut by 6 bases, the J end by 7 bases, with 10 bases between. Germline assignment: CDR1 SGHVS and CDR2 FQNEAQ. CDR3 length equals 13 residues. CDR3 residues: CASRFIPNSPLHF. The CDR3 DNA sequence: TGTGCCAGCAGGTTTATCCCCAATTCACCCCTCCACTTT.

This rearrangement joins TRBV29-1 to TRBJ2-7; a weak D match, TRBD1 (5 bases). Germline V lookup: CDR1 SQVTM, CDR2 ANQGSEA. Trimming took 4 bases from V and 3 from J, leaving 16 bases between them. The CDR3 loop spans 14 amino acids. Here the CDR3 reads CSVVDPDGHYEQYF. The DNA for the CDR3 is TGCAGCGTTGTTGACCCAGACGGACACTACGAGCAGTACTTC.

This clone was detected a few times. The V gene is TRBV20-1, the J gene TRBJ1-1; D perhaps matches TRBD1 (5 bases). The CDR3 runs to 11 residues. In germline, CDR1 is DFQATT, CDR2 SNEGSKA (reference sequence). The V end lost 2 bases, the J end lost 10 bases, and 11 bases lay between the germline ends. This CDR3 is CSARPDRGAFF. The CDR3 region has the DNA TGCAGTGCTAGACCCGACAGAGGAGCTTTCTTT.

This clone was recorded only once. The gene calls are TRBV19 and TRBJ2-2, with TRBD1 matching over 10 bases. Germline V gives CDR1 LNHDA, CDR2 SQIVND (reference sequence). The CDR3 is made up of 18 amino acids. V was pared by 1 base and J by 4 bases, with 9 bases of the junction left unmatched. CDR3 sequence: CASSIADGQGVRTGELFF. The CDR3 DNA reads TGTGCCAGTAGTATAGCCGACGGACAGGGGGTTCGCACCGGGGAGCTGTTTTTT.

This clone was recorded only once. V and J are TRBV2 and TRBJ1-3; the match to TRBD1 covers 8 bases. The germline V gene encodes CDR1 SNHLY and CDR2 FYNNEI. Trimming removed 7 bases from V and 2 bases from J; junction bases left unmatched: 4. CDR3 length: 14 residues. The CDR3 spells CASNPQGAGNTIYF. The CDR3 DNA follows: TGTGCCAGCAACCCACAGGGGGCTGGAAACACCATATATTTT.

The sample holds a few counts of this clone. The chain has TRBV7-8 and TRBJ1-5; no clear D. Germline CDR1 and CDR2: SGHVS and FQNEAQ. This CDR3 region has 16 residues. Trimming left V 1 base short and J 0 bases short, with 10 bases between. The CDR3 region is CASSLDEAYSNQPQHF. CDR3 DNA sequence: TGTGCCAGCAGCTTAGACGAGGCCTATAGCAATCAGCCCCAGCATTTT.

This clone has more than one count but fewer than ten. This chain links TRBV7-6 with TRBJ1-4, with 8 bases identical to TRBD1. The CDR3 has 16 amino acids. The junction had 12 bases not matched to a gene; V was cut back by 5 bases and J by 7 bases. CDR1 is SGHVS, CDR2 FNYEAQ, per germline. The CDR3 loop is CASSPVAGGSFEKLFF. The CDR3 DNA sequence: TGTGCCAGCAGCCCAGTTGCAGGGGGCAGTTTTGAAAAACTGTTTTTT.

The chain joins TRBV19 to TRBJ2-6, with D uncertain. V was trimmed by 6 bases and J by 4 bases, leaving 16 bases between them. CDR3 length: 16 residues. Germline loops: CDR1 LNHDA, CDR2 SQIVND (reference sequence). As DNA, the CDR3 is TGTGCCAGTAGCCCGCGGCCCGGTAGAGGGGCCAACGTCCTGACTTTC. Protein sequence: CASSPRPGRGANVLTF.

V usage is TRBV7-2 and J usage is TRBJ2-2, with 9 nucleotides matching TRBD2. The CDR3 covers 15 residues. V shed 5 bases, J shed 7 bases, and the junction held 8 bases outside the gene matches. Germline V CDR1 and CDR2: SGHTA, FQGNSA. CDR3 loop: CASSPASGVVGELFF. CDR3 DNA sequence: TGTGCCAGCAGCCCAGCTAGCGGGGTCGTCGGGGAGCTGTTTTTT.

With regard to this clone: A much larger clone differs from this one at a single base, so this may be a read error. This sequence joins TRBV7-7 and TRBJ2-5; D might be TRBD1 (5 bases). The J call is doubtful: the DNA matches TRBJ2-7 better. The CDR3 has 13 amino acids. From germline, CDR1 is SSHAT and CDR2 FNYEAQ (reference sequence). DNA of the CDR3: TGTGTCAGCAGCTTATATCAGGGTTACGAGCAGTACTTC. Protein: CVSSLYQGYEQYF.

The chain recombines TRBV7-3 with TRBJ2-5; 9 bases are shared with TRBD2. From germline, CDR1 is SGHTA and CDR2 FQGTGA. This CDR3 comprises 17 residues. The V segment lost 1 base and the J segment 3 bases; nucleotides outside the gene matches: 9. The CDR3 DNA sequence: TGTGCCAGCAGCTTAAGTTTCGGGCTAGCGGGAAAAGAGACCCAGTACTTC. Translated: CASSLSFGLAGKETQYF. The variable domain in full, with the rest retrieved from reference TRBV7-3 and TRBJ2-5, is GAGVSQTPSNKVTEKGKYVELRCDPISGHTALYWYRQSLGQGPEFLIYFQGTGAADDSGLPNDRFFAVRPEGSVSTLKIQRTERGDSAVYLCASSLSFGLAGKETQYFGPGTRLLVL.

In its sample, this clone was seen a few times. This chain connects TRBV9 to TRBJ2-1; 9 bases line up with TRBD2. The CDR3 is 15 residues long. The V segment lost 0 bases and the J segment 8 bases; nucleotides outside the gene matches: 6. The germline gives CDR1 SGDLS, CDR2 YYNGEE. In DNA, the CDR3 is TGTGCCAGCAGCGTAGCTGGGCGGGGGGGTGATGAGCAGTTCTTC. Its protein is CASSVAGRGGDEQFF.

The gene calls are TRBV6-1 and TRBJ1-1, with 10 bases matching TRBD1. V was clipped by 5 bases and J by 3 bases; unmatched bases: 3. The CDR3 loop spans 14 amino acids. Germline-derived CDR1 and CDR2 are MNHNS and SASEGT. This CDR3 reads CASSSGTGDTEAFF. The CDR3 coding sequence is TGTGCCAGCAGTTCCGGGACAGGGGACACTGAAGCTTTCTTT.

Comments on this clone: An end of the junction does not agree with germline; a read error may underlie this. V usage is TRBV6-6 and J usage is TRBJ2-5, with D possibly being TRBD2 (5 bases). Germline loops: CDR1 MNHNY, CDR2 SVGAGI (reference sequence). The CDR3 is made up of 14 amino acids. The CDR3 here is CASSYEASQGTQYF. The DNA for the CDR3 is TGTGCCAGCAGTTACGAGGCTAGCCAAGGGACCCAGTACTTC.

The V and J genes are TRBV28 and TRBJ1-2; TRBD1 might be the D (5 bases). The CDR3 totals 16 residues. Germline CDR1 reads MDHEN; CDR2 reads SYDVKM. Between the trimmed V and J ends, which lost 3 bases and 3 bases, there was a span of 17 bases. The CDR3 loop reads CASSLDGGIAHYGYTF. CDR3 nucleotides: TGTGCCAGCAGTTTGGATGGGGGGATCGCCCACTATGGCTACACCTTC.

The V call is TRBV2, the J call TRBJ2-1, with 8 bases fitting TRBD1. Germline lookup yields CDR1 SNHLY and CDR2 FYNNEI. This CDR3 region has 13 residues. The junction had 7 bases not matched to a gene; V was cut back by 9 bases and J by 6 bases. CDR3 residues: CARSGQASNEQFF. CDR3 DNA sequence: TGTGCCAGGTCGGGACAGGCAAGCAATGAGCAGTTCTTC. The full variable domain, rest sourced from reference TRBV2 and TRBJ2-1, is EPEVTQTPSHQVTQMGQEVILRCVPISNHLYFYWYRQILGQKVEFLVSFYNNEISEKSEIFDDQFSVERPDGSNFTLKIRSTKLEDSAMYFCARSGQASNEQFFGPGTRLTVL.